The 22 T cell receptor beta chains below were found in one sample sequenced in a study of blood T cell repertoires in COVID-19. The repertoire was sequenced with immunoSEQ multiplex PCR; TCRdb's copy has only in-frame clones and lacks some. The table lists roughly 340,000 clones, 75% to 90% of them singletons. The sequenced sample consisted of PBMCs or T cells enriched from blood (not recorded which). All receptors come from a man aged 18 to 29 who had recovered from COVID-19.

The chain has TRBV19 and TRBJ2-2; TRBD2 might be the D (6 bases). From germline, CDR1 is LNHDA and CDR2 SQIVND (reference sequence). The CDR3 sequence is 15 residues long. V lost 4 bases and J lost 3, with 12 bases in between. Written as DNA, the CDR3 is TGTGCCAGTAGTACCACGGGAGTGGACACCGGGGAGCTGTTTTTT. Encoded protein: CASSTTGVDTGELFF.

The gene calls are TRBV20-1 and TRBJ2-1; unclear D gene. V lost 6 bases and J lost 8, with 11 bases in between. The CDR3 runs 11 residues. Germline loops: CDR1 DFQATT, CDR2 SNEGSKA (reference sequence). The CDR3 nucleotides are TGCAGTGCGGAGCCGGTTCATGAGCAGTTCTTC. Translated: CSAEPVHEQFF.

The chain employs TRBV6-2 or TRBV6-3 and TRBJ2-1; TRBD2 aligns across 14 bases. Trimming took 2 bases from V and 0 from J; bases not matched to a gene: 6. This CDR3 contains 19 residues. Germline V gene data show CDR1 as MNHEY and CDR2 as SVGEGT. CDR3 DNA: TGTGCCAGCAGTTACGGAAGACTAGCGGGGGGGCTCTCCTACAATGAGCAGTTCTTC. It codes for CASSYGRLAGGLSYNEQFF.

This clone has a single count. V and J are TRBV28 and TRBJ2-7; tentative D call: TRBD1 (6 bases). Germline CDR1 MDHEN, CDR2 SYDVKM. CDR3 size: 12 residues. The ends were cut back, 4 bases at V and 4 bases at J, with 8 bases in the middle. CDR3 coding DNA: TGTGCCAGCAGTTACCAGGGGTACGAGCAGTACTTC. Amino acid sequence: CASSYQGYEQYF. The variable domain in full, with the rest retrieved from reference TRBV28 and TRBJ2-7, is DVKVTQSSRYLVKRTGEKVFLECVQDMDHENMFWYRQDPGLGLRLIYFSYDVKMKEKGDIPEGYSVSREKKERFSLILESASTNQTSMYLCASSYQGYEQYFGPGTRLTVT.

This clone was picked up a small number of times. This chain connects TRBV4-1 to TRBJ1-1; D possibly corresponds to TRBD1 (5 bases). From germline, CDR1 is MGHRA and CDR2 YSYEKL. CDR3 length: 15 amino acids. The ends were cut back, 0 bases at V and 4 bases at J, with 12 bases in the middle. DNA of the CDR3: TGCGCCAGCAGCCAAGATGAAGGGGCTTTCACTGAAGCTTTCTTT. Its translation is CASSQDEGAFTEAFF.

Notes on this clone: One end of the junction fails to match germline, which may point to a read error. The chain has TRBV7-2 and TRBJ2-5, with 10 bases aligning to TRBD1. The CDR3 loop spans 12 amino acids. Per the germline V gene, CDR1 is SGHTA and CDR2 is FQGNSA. CDR3 sequence reads: CASSYRTGGSHF. The CDR3 nucleotides are TGTGCCAGCAGCTACAGGACAGGGGGGTCGCACTTC. The full variable domain, completed using reference TRBV7-2 and TRBJ2-5, is GAGVSQSPSNKVTEKGKDVELRCDPISGHTALYWYRQSLGQGLEFLIYFQGNSAPDKSGLPSDRFSAERTGGSVSTLTIQRTQQEDSAVYLCASSYRTGGSHFGPGTRLLVL.

This chain uses TRBV28 with TRBJ2-7, with TRBD1 identical over 9 bases. The CDR3 runs to 15 residues. Trimming cost V 5 bases and J 3 bases; bases outside gene matches: 8. CDR1 MDHEN and CDR2 SYDVKM come from the germline V gene. CDR3 coding DNA: TGTGCCAGCAGTCCTCCGGGACAGGGTAACTACGAGCAGTACTTC. It encodes CASSPPGQGNYEQYF.

The genes are TRBV7-2 and TRBJ1-1; 8 positions match TRBD1. Germline CDR1 SGHTA, CDR2 FQGNSA. The V gene end was trimmed by 5 bases and the J gene end by 2 bases; junction bases not matched to a gene: 4. The CDR3 runs 14 residues. The CDR3 reads CASSLRGRNTEAFF. The CDR3 DNA reads TGTGCCAGCAGCCTCAGGGGGCGTAACACTGAAGCTTTCTTT.

The chain links TRBV29-1 to TRBJ1-1; D is perhaps TRBD1 (6 bases). In germline, CDR1 is SQVTM, CDR2 ANQGSEA. This CDR3 comprises 11 residues. Trimming removed 6 bases at V and 6 bases at J, with 11 bases between. CDR3 DNA: TGCAGCGTGCCCACAGGGTCTGAAGCTTTCTTT. It encodes CSVPTGSEAFF.

In its sample, this clone was seen once. This chain uses TRBV6-5 with TRBJ1-1; 8 bases are shared with TRBD1. J was trimmed by 1 base and V by 5 bases; bases with no gene match: 6. Looked up from germline, CDR1 is MNHEY and CDR2 is SVGAGI. This CDR3 is 15 amino acids long. The DNA of the CDR3 is TGTGCCAGCAGTACTGGGGACAGGTCGAACACTGAAGCTTTCTTT. This codes for CASSTGDRSNTEAFF.

This clone occurred once. V gene TRBV3-1 (or the pseudogene TRBV3-2) combines with J gene TRBJ2-2, with 15 bases fitting TRBD2. Trimming cost V 0 bases and J 6 bases; bases outside gene matches: 23. The CDR3 has 24 amino acids. Per germline, CDR1 LGHDT and CDR2 YNNKEL (reference sequence). CDR3 sequence (DNA): TGTGCCAGCAGCCAAGAGGTGTGGACTAGCGGGGGGGCAGAACCCCACCTCTACGCCGGGGAGCTGTTTTTT. The encoded protein is CASSQEVWTSGGAEPHLYAGELFF.

The genes are TRBV19 and TRBJ2-1; maybe TRBD2 (5 bases). Trimming shortened V by 3 bases and J by 0 bases, and 12 bases separated the two germline ends. CDR1 is LNHDA and CDR2 is SQIVND in the germline V gene (reference sequence). CDR3 size: 16 residues. The CDR3 reads CASSMISGSSYNEQFF. The CDR3 DNA reads TGTGCCAGTAGTATGATATCTGGGAGCTCCTACAATGAGCAGTTCTTC.

The sample holds one count of this clone. The rearrangement joins TRBV7-9 to TRBJ2-7, with D maybe TRBD1 (7 bases). The V end lost 5 bases, the J end lost 3 bases, and 20 bases lay between the germline ends. This CDR3 region has 16 residues. Germline lookup yields CDR1 SEHNR and CDR2 FQNEAQ (reference sequence). DNA of the CDR3: TGTGCCAGCAGCGCAGGAGGGGGGACAGCTCTCTACGAGCAGTACTTC. Translated: CASSAGGGTALYEQYF.

This sequence joins TRBV6-5 and TRBJ1-1, with D hard to call. Trimming took 5 bases from V and 7 from J, leaving 17 bases between them. Germline V gene sequence: CDR1 MNHEY, CDR2 SVGAGI. The CDR3 spans 14 residues. CDR3 in DNA: TGTGCCAGCAGTCCGCCGGGTGTCCTCAGTGAAGCTTTCTTT. This gives the protein CASSPPGVLSEAFF.

The rearrangement links TRBV9 to TRBJ1-1; 8 bases are shared with TRBD1. Trimming removed 5 bases from V and 4 bases from J; junction bases left unmatched: 7. The CDR3 extends over 14 amino acids. Germline V gives CDR1 SGDLS, CDR2 YYNGEE. The CDR3 region is CASSARGRFTEAFF. The DNA for the CDR3 is TGTGCCAGCAGTGCCAGGGGGCGCTTCACTGAAGCTTTCTTT. The complete variable domain, with remaining parts taken from reference TRBV9 and TRBJ1-1, reads DSGVTQTPKHLITATGQRVTLRCSPRSGDLSVYWYQQSLDQGLQFLIQYYNGEERAKGNILERFSAQQFPDLHSELNLSSLELGDSALYFCASSARGRFTEAFFGQGTRLTVV.

The CDR3 loop is CASSPQGARGYTF. The CDR3 DNA reads TGTGCCAGCAGTCCCCAGGGGGCGAGGGGCTACACCTTC. The gene calls are TRBV28 and TRBJ1-2; TRBD1 matches 8 bases. Germline V lookup: CDR1 MDHEN, CDR2 SYDVKM. The CDR3 has 13 amino acids. Trimming cost V 5 bases and J 8 bases; bases outside gene matches: 7.

The chain uses TRBV10-3 and TRBJ2-7; TRBD1 matches at 7 bases. Germline values: CDR1 ENHRY, CDR2 SYGVKD. V shed 4 bases, J shed 2 bases, and the junction held 11 bases outside the gene matches. This CDR3 contains 16 residues. The CDR3 bases are TGTGCCATCAGTGGGCAAACGACAGGGAAAACCTACGAGCAGTACTTC. Translation: CAISGQTTGKTYEQYF.

About this clone: Other nucleotide sequences in the sample specify the same CDR3. The chain combines TRBV6-4 with TRBJ2-3; 14 nucleotides align to TRBD2. The CDR3 extends over 15 amino acids. The V gene end was trimmed by 6 bases and the J gene end by 4 bases; junction bases not matched to a gene: 3. The germline V gene has CDR1 MRHNA and CDR2 SNTAGT. The CDR3 DNA follows: TGTGCCAGCAGCGAGACTAGCGGGGGGGCAGATACGCAGTATTTT. Its translation: CASSETSGGADTQYF.

The chain couples TRBV11-1 to TRBJ2-3; no definite D call. V was shortened by 0 bases and J by 0 bases, with 4 bases between the two germline ends. Germline-derived CDR1 and CDR2 are SGHAT and FQDESV (reference sequence). The CDR3 consists of 14 residues. The CDR3 region has the DNA TGTGCCAGCAGCTTAGCCCGTAGCACAGATACGCAGTATTTT. Residues: CASSLARSTDTQYF.

This chain uses TRBV7-2 with TRBJ2-7; D is possibly TRBD1 (5 bases). CDR3 length: 16 amino acids. The V and J ends lost 4 bases and 0 bases respectively, with 16 bases between them. Germline CDR1 is SGHTA and CDR2 is FQGNSA. The CDR3 DNA follows: TGTGCCAGCAGCTACACGGCAGGGCTGAGCTCCTACGAGCAGTACTTC. Its translation is CASSYTAGLSSYEQYF.

The V call is TRBV21-1, the J call TRBJ1-2; the D segment call TRBD1 is taken from the table without a DNA check. TRBV21-1 is classified as a pseudogene. CDR3 length equals 15 residues. The CDR3 sequence is CASSKENRWIYGYTF. In DNA form, the CDR3 reads TGTGCCAGCAGCAAAGAGAACAGGTGGATCTATGGCTACACCTTC.

This chain joins TRBV27 and TRBJ2-1, with TRBD1 matching 7 bases. Trimming removed 7 bases from V and 5 bases from J; junction bases left unmatched: 8. This CDR3 has 14 residues. The germline V gene encodes CDR1 MNHEY and CDR2 SMNVEV (reference sequence). CDR3: CASTTTGPNNEQFF. The CDR3 region has the DNA TGTGCCAGCACTACGACAGGGCCCAACAATGAGCAGTTCTTC.